The sequence of this T cell receptor beta chain was determined in a study of graft-versus-host responses after intestinal transplantation. Study details: Every transplant recipient was induced with anti-thymocyte globulin, then maintained on tacrolimus and steroids for two to three years.

General observations from the study: Early post-transplant HvG declines showed an association with peak circulating GvH clone levels. Within the allografts of patients who had graft-donor T cell macrochimerism, graft-versus-host to host-versus-graft clonal ratios were high.

The V end lost 2 bases, the J end lost 0 bases, and 14 bases lay between the germline ends. CDR1 is MNHEY, CDR2 SMNVEV, per germline (reference sequence). The CDR3 runs to 16 residues. Here immunoSEQ multiplex PCR was the method, and the copy in TCRdb shows in-frame clones only, minus some. The sample contains some 31,000 clones, roughly nine tenths of which appear only once. Notes on this clone: Its antigen is unidentified.

This sequence was found in a human patient who received an intestinal transplant, so some T cells may come from the graft donor. The gene calls are TRBV27 and TRBJ2-7, with D possibly matching TRBD2 (6 bases). Sequenced here: PBMCs, sampled about 420 days after intestinal transplantation. CDR3 in DNA: TGTGCCAGCAGTTTAAGAGGGATGGGACTCTCCTACGAGCAGTACTTC. It translates to CASSLRGMGLSYEQYF.